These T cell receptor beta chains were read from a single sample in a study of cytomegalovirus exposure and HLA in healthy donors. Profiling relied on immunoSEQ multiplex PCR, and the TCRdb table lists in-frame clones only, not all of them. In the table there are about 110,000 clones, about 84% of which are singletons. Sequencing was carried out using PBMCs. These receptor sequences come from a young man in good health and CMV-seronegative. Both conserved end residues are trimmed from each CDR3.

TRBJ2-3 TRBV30 AWSVGRTGDSTDTQY
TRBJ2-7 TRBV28 ASSARDWQY
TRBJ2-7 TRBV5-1 ASSSFGTSGYEQY
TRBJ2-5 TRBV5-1 ASSYGQPQETQY
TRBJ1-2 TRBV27 ASSFRGFGYGYT
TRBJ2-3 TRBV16 ASSQSREGQY
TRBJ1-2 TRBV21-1 ASTFTPTGEPNYGYT
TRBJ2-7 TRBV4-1 ASSQGLAGAVTYEQY
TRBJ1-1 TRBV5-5 ASSQGQNTEAF
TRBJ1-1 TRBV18 ASSPQTGADTEAF
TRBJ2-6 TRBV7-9 ASPASGRVGANVLT
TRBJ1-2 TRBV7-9 ASSPDSFYGYT
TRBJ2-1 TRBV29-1 SAPRAPDYNEQF
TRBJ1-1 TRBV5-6 ASTLGQGVGHTEAF
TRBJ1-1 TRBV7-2 ASSLGQNTEAF
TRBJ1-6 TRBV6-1 ASNNRDSFNSPLH
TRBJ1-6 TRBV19 ASRLTGSGSPLH
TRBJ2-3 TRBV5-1 ASSGGGVTDTQY
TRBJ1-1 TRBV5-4 ASSLAGQLTPEAF
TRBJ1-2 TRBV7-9 ASSAVQNYGYT
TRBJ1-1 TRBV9 ASSPREGVRVSAEAF
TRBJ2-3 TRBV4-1 ASSQVLAGVVNTQY
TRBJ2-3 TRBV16 ASSPLTSTDTQY